This T cell receptor (beta chain) is drawn from a study of technical replicates of blood from several donors. Sequencing used immunoSEQ multiplex PCR; TCRdb keeps in-frame clones, though not all of them. In the table there are some 70,000 clones, roughly nine tenths of which are singletons. This TCR derives from a human donor in good health. Some clones in this sample may be carry-over from other donors' samples. Sequenced: PBMCs.

Written as DNA, the CDR3 is TGCGCCAGCAGCATAGACAGGGGGAGGGCCTATGGCTACACCTTC. This codes for CASSIDRGRAYGYTF. The chain is built from TRBV5-1 and TRBJ1-2, with TRBD1 matching over 9 bases. The CDR3 is 15 amino acids. The trim removed 4 bases at V and 4 bases at J, leaving 8 bases unmatched. Germline V gene sequence: CDR1 SGHRS, CDR2 YFSETQ.